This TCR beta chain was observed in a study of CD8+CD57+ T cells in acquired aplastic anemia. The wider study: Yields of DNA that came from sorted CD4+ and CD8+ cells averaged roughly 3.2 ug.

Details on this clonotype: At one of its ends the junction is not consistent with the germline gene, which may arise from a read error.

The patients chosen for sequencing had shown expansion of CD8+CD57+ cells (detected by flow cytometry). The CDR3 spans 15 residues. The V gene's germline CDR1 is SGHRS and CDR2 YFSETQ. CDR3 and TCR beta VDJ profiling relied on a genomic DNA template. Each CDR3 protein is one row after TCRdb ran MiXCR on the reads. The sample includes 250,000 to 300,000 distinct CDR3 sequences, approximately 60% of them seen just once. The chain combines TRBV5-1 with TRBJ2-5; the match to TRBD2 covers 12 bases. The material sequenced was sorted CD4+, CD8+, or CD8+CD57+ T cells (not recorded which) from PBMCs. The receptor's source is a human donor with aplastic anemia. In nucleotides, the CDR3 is TGCGCCAGCAGCTCCGGACTAGCGGGGCAAGAGGCCCAGTACTTC. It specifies CASSSGLAGQEAQYF.